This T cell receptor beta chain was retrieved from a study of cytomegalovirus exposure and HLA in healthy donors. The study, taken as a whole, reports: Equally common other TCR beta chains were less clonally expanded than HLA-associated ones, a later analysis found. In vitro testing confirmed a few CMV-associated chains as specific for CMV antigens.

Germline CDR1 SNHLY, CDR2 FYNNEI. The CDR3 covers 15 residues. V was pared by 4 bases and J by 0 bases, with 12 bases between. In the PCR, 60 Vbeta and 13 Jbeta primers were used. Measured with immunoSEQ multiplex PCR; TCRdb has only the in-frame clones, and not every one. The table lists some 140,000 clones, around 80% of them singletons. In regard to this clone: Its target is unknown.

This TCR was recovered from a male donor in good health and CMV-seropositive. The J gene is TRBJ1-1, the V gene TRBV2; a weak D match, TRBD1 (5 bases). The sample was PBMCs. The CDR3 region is CASSVQGQVNTEAFF. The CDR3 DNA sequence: TGTGCCAGCAGTGTCCAGGGCCAGGTGAACACTGAAGCTTTCTTT.